A selection of T cell receptor beta chains follows, all from one sample in a study of blood T cell repertoires in COVID-19. Profiling relied on immunoSEQ multiplex PCR, and the TCRdb table lists in-frame clones only, not all of them. Here the sample spans about 320,000 clones, about nine tenths being singletons. Material for sequencing was PBMCs or T cells enriched from blood (not recorded which). These receptors came from a man aged 60 to 75 who had recovered from COVID-19. Each CDR3 is given with its conserved first and last residue. A D gene is named only where the DNA matches it firmly. Clone size is not always given. Where it is, it says once, few, many or a class for expanded clones.

TRBJ1-2 | - | TRBD1 | TRBV23-1 | CARYDRGYGYTF | TGCGCCAGGTACGACAGGGGCTATGGCTACACCTTC
TRBJ2-1 | - | TRBD2 | TRBV3-1/TRBV3-2 | CASSQVGLAGFNEQFF | TGTGCCAGCAGCCAAGTTGGGCTAGCGGGGTTTAATGAGCAGTTCTTC
TRBJ2-1 | once | TRBD2 | TRBV20-1 | CSASRTAGVSYNEQFF | TGCAGTGCTAGTAGAACGGCGGGAGTAAGCTACAATGAGCAGTTCTTC
TRBJ2-6 | - | TRBD1 | TRBV10-2 | CASSMQGVGGANVLTF | TGCGCCAGCAGCATGCAGGGGGTTGGTGGGGCCAACGTCCTGACTTTC
TRBJ2-1 | - | - | TRBV6-2/TRBV6-3 | CASSYDRAGSYNEQFF | TGTGCCAGCAGTTACGACCGCGCGGGCTCCTACAATGAGCAGTTCTTC
TRBJ1-6 | - | TRBD1 | TRBV3-1/TRBV3-2 | CASSQRDSNSPLHF | TGTGCCAGCAGCCAACGGGACAGCAATTCACCCCTCCACTTT
TRBJ1-5 | - | - | TRBV6-1 | CASSELVARGNQPQHF | TGTGCCAGCAGTGAACTGGTCGCTCGGGGCAATCAGCCCCAGCATTTT
TRBJ1-6 | - | TRBD1 | TRBV19 | CASSTTGTGTAPLHF | TGTGCCAGTAGTACCACCGGGACAGGGACCGCACCCCTCCACTTT
TRBJ1-6 | - | - | TRBV2 | CASSESPGLNNSPLHF | TGTGCCAGCAGTGAATCTCCAGGGCTTAATAATTCACCCCTCCACTTT
TRBJ2-3 | - | TRBD2 | TRBV10-1 | CASSESLAGFTDTQYF | TGCGCCAGCAGTGAGTCACTAGCGGGATTCACAGATACGCAGTATTTT
TRBJ1-2 | - | - | TRBV6-5 | CASSRTGLGYTF | TGTGCCAGCAGCCGAACAGGCCTTGGCTACACCTTC
TRBJ1-1 | - | - | TRBV27 | CASSKQVMNTEAFF | TGTGCCAGCAGTAAACAGGTCATGAACACTGAAGCTTTCTTT
TRBJ1-6 | - | - | TRBV4-3 | CASSQVSGSVDNSPLHF | TGCGCCAGCAGCCAAGTCTCCGGGAGTGTCGATAATTCACCCCTCCACTTT
TRBJ2-1 | - | - | TRBV29-1 | CSVEALFGLDEQFF | TGCAGCGTTGAAGCCCTCTTTGGTTTAGATGAGCAGTTCTTC
TRBJ1-3 | - | TRBD1 | TRBV7-7 | CASSTGTGPGNTIYF | TGTGCTAGCAGCACCGGGACAGGGCCTGGAAACACCATATATTTT
TRBJ1-4 | - | - | TRBV7-9 | CASSGIGNEKLFF | TGTGCCAGCAGTGGCATCGGGAATGAAAAACTGTTTTTT
TRBJ2-1 | - | - | TRBV23-1 | CASSHHRANEQFF | TGCGCCAGCAGTCACCACAGGGCGAATGAGCAGTTCTTC